The 8 T cell receptor beta chains below were found in one sample sequenced in a study of T cell changes during pregnancy in multiple sclerosis. Generated by immunoSEQ multiplex PCR, the TCRdb table keeps only in-frame clones and is missing some. Among about 11,000 clones listed, 85% to 95% were seen once. The sequencing used CD4+ T cells from peripheral blood mononuclear cells, collected before pregnancy. The receptors were sampled from a female donor with multiple sclerosis, enrolled in a pregnancy study.

Only one count was recorded for this clone. The V gene is TRBV6-4, the J gene TRBJ2-3, with 8 bases that match TRBD1. Trimming at V came to 2 bases and at J to 0 bases, leaving 10 bases not matched to a gene. The germline CDR1 and CDR2 sequences are MRHNA and SNTAGT. CDR3 length: 18 residues. The CDR3 region is CASSDTETGETSTDTQYF. The CDR3 nucleotides are TGTGCCAGCAGTGACACGGAGACAGGGGAAACTAGCACAGATACGCAGTATTTT.

V usage is TRBV19 and J usage is TRBJ1-2, with 7 bases that match TRBD1. Germline V gene sequence: CDR1 LNHDA, CDR2 SQIVND (reference sequence). With 5 bases clipped from V and 6 bases from J, the junction kept 15 bases outside the gene matches. The CDR3 is made up of 16 amino acids. DNA for the CDR3: TGTGCCAGTAGTCTCGAGGGACAGACGGCAGTGCATGGCTACACCTTC. It codes for CASSLEGQTAVHGYTF.

The rearrangement joins TRBV6-4 to TRBJ2-1, with D possibly matching TRBD1 (7 bases). The V end lost 6 bases, the J end lost 7 bases, and 13 bases lay between the germline ends. The germline gives CDR1 MRHNA, CDR2 SNTAGT. The CDR3 runs to 13 residues. The CDR3 sequence is CASRRDRGNEQFF. The DNA of the CDR3 is TGTGCCAGCAGGCGGGACAGAGGGAATGAGCAGTTCTTC.

This sequence joins TRBV5-1 and TRBJ2-7; 8 bases are a match to TRBD2. Germline lookup yields CDR1 SGHRS and CDR2 YFSETQ. Trimming removed 0 bases from V and 5 bases from J; junction bases left unmatched: 7. The CDR3 has 15 amino acids. The CDR3 DNA reads as TGCGCCAGCAGCTTGGCCGCGGGGGGCCTCGACGAGCAGTACTTC. Translating gives CASSLAAGGLDEQYF.

This chain uses TRBV2 with TRBJ2-5; D not resolved. Germline CDR1 and CDR2: SNHLY and FYNNEI. V dropped 0 bases and J dropped 12 bases, with 11 bases sitting between them. This CDR3 comprises 12 residues. CDR3 bases: TGTGCCAGCAGTGAAGCGACGTGGGCCAAGTACTTC. Protein product: CASSEATWAKYF.

The CDR3 nucleotides are TGTGCCAGTAGCCTAGAGGGGGGGCGATTGATGAAGACCCAGTACTTC. Translated, it gives CASSLEGGRLMKTQYF. The genes are TRBV19 and TRBJ2-5; a possible D gene is TRBD2 (7 bases). CDR3 length equals 16 residues. The V gene's germline CDR1 is LNHDA and CDR2 SQIVND (reference sequence). V lost 6 bases and J lost 6, with 23 bases in between.

The V and J genes are TRBV5-1 and TRBJ1-2; 8 nucleotides agree with TRBD1. Looked up from germline, CDR1 is SGHRS and CDR2 is YFSETQ. The ends lost 4 bases at V and 0 bases at J; junction bases unmatched: 5. This CDR3 region has 15 residues. CDR3 sequence (DNA): TGCGCCAGCAGCATGCAGGGACAGGCTAACTATGGCTACACCTTC. It translates to CASSMQGQANYGYTF.

In regard to this clone: At one boundary the junction diverges from the germline segment, which might be a read error. This chain connects TRBV6-1 to TRBJ1-6; D unresolved. The germline V gene has CDR1 MNHNS and CDR2 SASEGT. The CDR3 totals 14 residues. The DNA of the CDR3 is TGTGCCAGCAGTGAAGTCGAGCGTAATTCACCCCCCCACTTT. It is translated as CASSEVERNSPPHF.